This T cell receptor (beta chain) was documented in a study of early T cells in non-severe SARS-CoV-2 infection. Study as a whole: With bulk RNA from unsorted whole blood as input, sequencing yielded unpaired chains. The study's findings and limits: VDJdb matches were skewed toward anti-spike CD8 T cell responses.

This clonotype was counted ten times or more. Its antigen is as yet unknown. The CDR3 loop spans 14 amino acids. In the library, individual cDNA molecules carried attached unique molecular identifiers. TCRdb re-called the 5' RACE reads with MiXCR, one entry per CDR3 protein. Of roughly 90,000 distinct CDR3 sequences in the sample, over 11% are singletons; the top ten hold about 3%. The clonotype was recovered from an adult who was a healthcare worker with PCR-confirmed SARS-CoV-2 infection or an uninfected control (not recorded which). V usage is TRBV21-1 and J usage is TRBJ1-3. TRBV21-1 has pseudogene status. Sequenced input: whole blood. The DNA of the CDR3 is TGTGCCAGCAGCAAATTTGACACAGCTAACACCATATATTTT. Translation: CASSKFDTANTIYF.